The table lists the clone carrying this T cell receptor beta chain with a few counts. As yet, its antigen is unknown. In germline, CDR1 is MNHEY, CDR2 SMNVEV (reference sequence). With 6 bases removed from V and 0 bases from J, the gap between germline ends came to 14 bases. This CDR3 is built from 15 residues. Sample time point: pre-sensitization, week 0. Treatment described: therapeutic diphenylcyclopropenone sensitization with weekly scalp DPC. Each donor was an alopecia patient between 18 and 70 years of age who qualified for DPC. This sample is part of a study of human T cells and chemical hapten exposure. TCRdb passed the RACE reads through MiXCR, listing each CDR3 protein once. The sample holds fewer than 60,000 distinct CDR3 sequences; roughly 12% are singletons and the top ten take about 4%. Study-wide points: All donors were alopecia patients, so their immunity may differ from that of healthy people.

The receptor's source is a woman in her thirties or forties with alopecia areata. Some clones in this sample may be carry-over from other donors' samples. The material was whole blood, obtained in connection with sensitization to the hapten diphenylcyclopropenone (DPC). The chain has TRBV27 and TRBJ1-1; D is perhaps TRBD1 (5 bases). CDR3 in amino acids: CASRPMPGVNTEAFF. In nucleotides, the CDR3 is TGTGCCAGCAGACCCATGCCGGGGGTGAACACTGAAGCTTTCTTT.